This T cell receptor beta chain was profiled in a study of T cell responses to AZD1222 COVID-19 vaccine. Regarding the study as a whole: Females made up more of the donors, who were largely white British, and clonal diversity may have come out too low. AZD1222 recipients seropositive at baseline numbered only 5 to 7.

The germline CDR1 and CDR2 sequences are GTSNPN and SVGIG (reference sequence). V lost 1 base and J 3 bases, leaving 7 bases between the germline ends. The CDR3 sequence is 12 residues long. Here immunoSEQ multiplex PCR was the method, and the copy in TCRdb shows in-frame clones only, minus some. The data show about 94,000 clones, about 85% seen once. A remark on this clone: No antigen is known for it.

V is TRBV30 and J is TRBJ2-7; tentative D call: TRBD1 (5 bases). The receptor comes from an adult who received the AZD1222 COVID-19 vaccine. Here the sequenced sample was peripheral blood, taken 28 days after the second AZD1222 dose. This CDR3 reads CAWSGQYYEQYF. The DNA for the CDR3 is TGTGCCTGGAGTGGACAGTACTACGAGCAGTACTTC.